These T cell receptor beta chains were read from a single sample in a study of Ad26.COV2.S vaccination and SARS-CoV-2 variants. Profiled with immunoSEQ multiplex PCR; TCRdb holds only in-frame clones, not every one. The profile shows more than 400,000 clones, roughly 88% of them singletons. This sample comprised peripheral blood, obtained in a trial of Ad26.COV2.S vaccine versus placebo. The receptors were sampled from a person between 18 and 59 years old who received the Ad26.COV2.S COVID-19 vaccine or a placebo. CDR3s include the opening cysteine and the closing phenylalanine or tryptophan. D genes are given only for firm matches.

j_call | v_call | d_call | cdr3_nt | cdr3_aa
TRBJ2-3 | TRBV5-1 | NA | TGCGCCAGCAGCTTGGTTTCGGGGGCGTTGGATACGCAGTATTTT | CASSLVSGALDTQYF
TRBJ2-2 | TRBV2 | NA | TGTGCCAGCAGCCCCACCGGGGAGCTGTTTTTT | CASSPTGELFF
TRBJ1-4 | TRBV21-1 | NA | TGTGCCAGCAGCAAAGCGCACCACTCCTTTAATGAAAAACTGTTTTTT | CASSKAHHSFNEKLFF
TRBJ2-3 | TRBV5-6 | NA | TGTGCCAGCAGCGATTACCCCAGGACAGATACGCAGTATTTT | CASSDYPRTDTQYF
TRBJ2-7 | TRBV28 | NA | TGTGCCAGCAGTTTATCGGGGGTCGGGACAGAGCAGTACTTC | CASSLSGVGTEQYF
TRBJ2-5 | TRBV3-1/TRBV3-2 | NA | TGTGCCAGCAGCCCCCGCCAAGAGACCCAGTACTTC | CASSPRQETQYF
TRBJ2-2 | TRBV29-1 | NA | TGCAGCTCCCTGAGGGGAAACACCGGGGAGCTGTTTTTT | CSSLRGNTGELFF
TRBJ2-5 | TRBV2 | TRBD2 | TGTGCCAGCAACATACTAGCGGGAGGTGAGACCCAGTACTTC | CASNILAGGETQYF
TRBJ1-5 | TRBV7-6 | NA | TGTGCCAGCAGCTTAGAAGTCAATCAGCCCCAGCATTTT | CASSLEVNQPQHF
TRBJ1-1 | TRBV5-1 | NA | TGCGCCAGCAGCTTGATAGGCCCCTCAGCTGCTGAAGCTTTCTTT | CASSLIGPSAAEAFF
TRBJ1-1 | TRBV28 | NA | TGTGCCAGCGTTAAGGGTGGAACTGAAGCTTTCTTT | CASVKGGTEAFF
TRBJ1-1 | TRBV11-2 | NA | TGTGCCAGCAGCAGCGCCCCAGGGACTGAAGCTTTCTTT | CASSSAPGTEAFF
TRBJ2-3 | TRBV11-2 | TRBD2 | TGTGCCAGCAGCAGAAGACTAGCGGACCGCACAGATACGCAGTATTTT | CASSRRLADRTDTQYF
TRBJ2-5 | TRBV25-1 | TRBD2 | TGTGCCAGCAGTCCGGGAGGGGCCGAGACCCAGTACTTC | CASSPGGAETQYF
TRBJ2-1 | TRBV5-4 | TRBD2 | TGTGCCAGCAGCCGGGGGTCTAGCGGGACCAATGAGCAGTTCTTC | CASSRGSSGTNEQFF
TRBJ1-4 | TRBV14 | NA | TGTGCCAGCAGCCAGGGGCCAGGGTATAAACTGTTTTTT | CASSQGPGYKLFF